The 25 T cell receptor beta chains below all came from one sample that was sequenced in a study of shared clonotypes between healthy human individuals. Profiled with immunoSEQ multiplex PCR; TCRdb holds only in-frame clones, not every one. The sample has some 240,000 clones; approximately 70% are singletons. Sequencing was carried out using memory CD4+ T cells sorted from blood. Subset reported: CD45RA-negative fraction. The receptors shown here come from a man younger than 40 in good health.

This clone was seen at least ten times. The V gene is TRBV2, the J gene TRBJ1-1, with D possibly matching TRBD1 (5 bases). V was cut by 7 bases and J by 4 bases, with 13 bases left in between. The length of the CDR3 is 13 residues. Germline assignment: CDR1 SNHLY and CDR2 FYNNEI. As DNA, the CDR3 is TGTGCCAGCATGGCAGGGAGAGGCACTGAAGCTTTCTTT. This translates into CASMAGRGTEAFF.

The chain recombines TRBV25-1 with TRBJ2-1; 15 positions agree with TRBD2. Trimming took 8 bases from V and 5 from J; bases not matched to a gene: 7. CDR3 length equals 16 residues. Germline V gene lookup returns CDR1 MGHDK and CDR2 SYGVNS. CDR3 amino acids: CASSRTSGRGDNEQFF. The CDR3 DNA follows: TGTGCCAGCTCAAGGACTAGCGGGAGGGGGGACAATGAGCAGTTCTTC.

The chain employs TRBV6-5 and TRBJ2-5, with 8 nucleotides matching TRBD2. V gave up 3 bases and J gave up 5 bases; unmatched junction bases: 8. Germline V lookup: CDR1 MNHEY, CDR2 SVGAGI. The CDR3 has 15 amino acids. The chain's CDR3 is CASSYGGTRWETQYF. The CDR3 nucleotides read TGTGCCAGCAGTTATGGGGGGACTAGGTGGGAGACCCAGTACTTC.

The chain carries TRBV11-2 and TRBJ2-7; 10 nucleotides agree with TRBD2. The CDR3 is 14 residues long. The V segment lost 3 bases and the J segment 2 bases; nucleotides outside the gene matches: 1. CDR1 and CDR2 from the germline V gene are SGHAT and FQNNGV. The CDR3 region is CASSFGTSAYEQYF. CDR3 in DNA: TGTGCCAGCAGCTTTGGGACTAGCGCCTACGAGCAGTACTTC.

This clone occurred a few times. The chain couples TRBV18 to TRBJ1-4; 7 bases map to TRBD1. V lost 4 bases to trimming and J lost 7 bases; unmatched junction nucleotides: 12. The germline V gene encodes CDR1 KGHSH and CDR2 LQKENI. The CDR3 totals 16 residues. The chain's CDR3 is CASSHPSQGRAEKLFF. The CDR3 nucleotides read TGTGCCAGCTCACACCCTTCACAGGGGAGGGCTGAAAAACTGTTTTTT.

V is TRBV19 and J is TRBJ1-5; weak D call: TRBD1 (5 bases). Trimming cost V 5 bases and J 2 bases, with 7 bases left between them. Germline CDR1 LNHDA, CDR2 SQIVND (reference sequence). The CDR3 length is 13 residues. The CDR3: CASSQGRNQPQHF. CDR3 nucleotide sequence: TGTGCCAGTAGTCAGGGTCGCAATCAGCCCCAGCATTTT.

CDR3 sequence (DNA): TGTGCCAGCAATAAAGCGAGCGGGATGAACACTGAAGCTTTCTTT. It encodes CASNKASGMNTEAFF. This chain joins TRBV27 and TRBJ1-1; D is unclear. From germline, CDR1 is MNHEY and CDR2 SMNVEV (reference sequence). This CDR3 contains 15 residues. Trimming pared 7 bases from V and 0 bases from J, leaving 15 bases between.

The DNA for the CDR3 is TGTGCCAGCAGCTCGACAGGGTTAACAGATACGCAGTATTTT. It is translated as CASSSTGLTDTQYF. The chain joins TRBV7-3 to TRBJ2-3, with 7 nucleotides matching TRBD1. The CDR3 length is 14 residues. Looked up from germline, CDR1 is SGHTA and CDR2 is FQGTGA. J was trimmed by 3 bases and V by 4 bases; bases with no gene match: 4.

The rearrangement links TRBV5-1 to TRBJ2-2; 14 bases are a match to TRBD2. V shed 3 bases, J shed 6 bases, and the junction held 7 bases outside the gene matches. The CDR3 consists of 17 residues. The V gene's germline CDR1 is SGHRS and CDR2 YFSETQ. The CDR3 DNA reads as TGCGCCAGCAGCTCTACCGGGACTAGCGGGAGAGCCGGGGAGCTGTTTTTT. It is translated as CASSSTGTSGRAGELFF.

CDR3: CSAYLTARQYF. CDR3 nucleotides: TGCAGTGCTTATCTGACAGCCCGCCAGTACTTC. The V gene is TRBV20-1, the J gene TRBJ2-7, with a possible D match to TRBD1 (5 bases). This CDR3 has 11 amino acids. The germline V and J ends were trimmed by 5 bases and 10 bases, with 15 bases remaining between them. Germline CDR1 is DFQATT and CDR2 is SNEGSKA (reference sequence).

This clone was seen only a few times. The chain joins TRBV9 to TRBJ1-4; no clear D gene. This CDR3 is built from 15 residues. The V gene lost 3 bases and the J gene lost 3 bases, with 12 bases spanning the gap. Germline-derived CDR1 and CDR2 are SGDLS and YYNGEE. CDR3 region: CASSAGGESNEKLFF. The CDR3 region has the DNA TGTGCCAGCAGCGCGGGCGGGGAGTCTAATGAAAAACTGTTTTTT.

The CDR3 protein is CASSVNQLYNEQFF. CDR3 in DNA: TGTGCCAGCAGCGTAAACCAGCTTTACAATGAGCAGTTCTTC. The chain is built from TRBV9 and TRBJ2-1; no firm D call. Germline-derived CDR1 and CDR2 are SGDLS and YYNGEE. With 1 base removed from V and 4 bases from J, the gap between germline ends came to 9 bases. This CDR3 region has 14 residues.

This clone was seen just once. The V gene is TRBV7-9, the J gene TRBJ1-3; D is unresolved. V dropped 1 base and J dropped 0 bases, with 16 bases sitting between them. Germline V gene lookup returns CDR1 SEHNR and CDR2 FQNEAQ (reference sequence). The CDR3 covers 18 residues. The CDR3 loop is CASSLGAPGPSSGNTIYF. For the CDR3, the DNA is TGTGCCAGCAGCTTAGGGGCCCCTGGACCGTCCTCTGGAAACACCATATATTTT.

Ten or more counts support this clone. V gene TRBV11-3 combines with J gene TRBJ2-2; D remains ambiguous. V lost 1 base and J 4 bases, leaving 4 bases between the germline ends. The CDR3 sequence is 13 residues long. Germline values: CDR1 SGHNT, CDR2 YENEEA. The CDR3 sequence is CASSLAFTGELFF. CDR3 DNA: TGTGCCAGCAGCTTAGCGTTCACCGGGGAGCTGTTTTTT.

This chain uses TRBV2 with TRBJ1-5, with unresolved D. CDR1 and CDR2 (germline): SNHLY, FYNNEI. This CDR3 is built from 16 residues. Trimming cost V 2 bases and J 7 bases, with 18 bases left between them. In nucleotides, the CDR3 is TGTGCCAGCAGTGAATTGAAGATCGAGGCAAAACAGCCCCAGCATTTT. The encoded protein is CASSELKIEAKQPQHF.

The chain couples TRBV5-5 to TRBJ2-7, with 7 bases identical to TRBD1. This CDR3 contains 15 residues. Per germline, CDR1 SGHKS and CDR2 YYEKEE (reference sequence). Trimming cost V 3 bases and J 6 bases; bases outside gene matches: 12. CDR3 protein: CASSSTTGAISEQYF. The DNA of the CDR3 is TGTGCCAGCAGCTCCACAACAGGGGCAATCTCCGAGCAGTACTTC.

The chain is built from TRBV23-1 and TRBJ2-1; TRBD2 aligns across 11 bases. TRBV23-1 is given ORF status, its function remaining uncertain. V trimming: 0 bases; J trimming: 2 bases; junction bases outside the gene matches: 9. The CDR3 is 19 amino acids. The CDR3 region is CASSQSGLAGGCPYNEQFF. The CDR3 DNA is TGCGCCAGCAGTCAATCTGGGCTAGCGGGAGGTTGCCCCTACAATGAGCAGTTCTTC.

This clone was recorded once. This chain joins TRBV12-2 and TRBJ1-5; TRBD1 was called by the table and not checked on the DNA. TRBV12-2 is reported as a pseudogene. This CDR3 spans 22 amino acids. In DNA form, the CDR3 reads TGTGCAAGTCGCTTAGTGAAGAAGCTTACCGGGACAGGGAAAGATAGCAATCAGCCCCAGCATTTT. Its protein product is CASRLVKKLTGTGKDSNQPQHF.

The CDR3 bases are TGCGCCAGCAGCCAAACCCCTGAAAGGGATACGCAGTATTTT. Translation gives CASSQTPERDTQYF. The chain has TRBV4-1 and TRBJ2-3; D unclear. Trimming took off 2 bases at V and 6 bases at J, with 12 bases between the two ends. This CDR3 region has 14 residues. Germline V CDR1 and CDR2: MGHRA, YSYEKL.

The V and J genes are TRBV7-3 and TRBJ2-1; D unclear. The CDR3 sequence is 14 residues long. The ends were cut back, 2 bases at V and 9 bases at J, with 14 bases in the middle. The V gene's germline CDR1 is SGHTA and CDR2 FQGTGA. DNA of the CDR3: TGTGCCAGCAGCTTAGGACGGGCTAAGAGTGAGCAGTTCTTC. Translating it yields CASSLGRAKSEQFF.

The V gene is TRBV11-2, the J gene TRBJ2-1, with D possibly being TRBD1 or TRBD2 (5 bases each). This CDR3 has 18 amino acids. From germline, CDR1 is SGHAT and CDR2 FQNNGV. V lost 5 bases and J lost 2, with 22 bases in between. Here the CDR3 DNA reads TGTGCCAGCAGCCGACAGCACGGGCTTACTAGAGCCTACAATGAGCAGTTCTTC. It translates to CASSRQHGLTRAYNEQFF.

CDR3 sequence: CASSLAAVDTQYF. DNA for the CDR3: TGTGCCAGCAGCTTGGCGGCGGTAGATACGCAGTATTTT. The chain joins TRBV5-4 to TRBJ2-3; D gene uncertain. Germline loops: CDR1 SGHNT, CDR2 YYREEE (reference sequence). This CDR3 is 13 amino acids long. Trimming removed 0 bases at V and 5 bases at J, with 7 bases between.

The V and J genes are TRBV21-1 and TRBJ2-7; the D call TRBD2 from the table was never checked on the DNA. TRBV21-1 constitutes a pseudogene. This CDR3 region has 14 residues. The CDR3 region has the DNA TGTGCCAGCAGCAAGAGGTCCCTCTCCTACGAGCAGTACTTC. Translation: CASSKRSLSYEQYF.

The V and J genes are TRBV7-9 and TRBJ2-3, with TRBD1 matching over 10 bases. In germline, CDR1 is SEHNR, CDR2 FQNEAQ (reference sequence). With V trimmed by 3 bases and J by 6 bases, 3 bases remained unmatched. CDR3 length: 14 residues. The CDR3 nucleotides are TGTGCCAGCAGCTTGACAGGGGGCTGGGATACGCAGTATTTT. It yields the protein CASSLTGGWDTQYF. The whole variable domain, filled in from reference TRBV7-9 and TRBJ2-3, reads DTGVSQNPRHKITKRGQNVTFRCDPISEHNRLYWYRQTLGQGPEFLTYFQNEAQLEKSRLLSDRFSAERPKGSFSTLEIQRTEQGDSAMYLCASSLTGGWDTQYFGPGTRLTVL.

J is TRBJ2-7 and V is TRBV5-4, with 8 bases aligning to TRBD2. CDR3 length: 14 amino acids. Trimming took 3 bases from V and 4 from J; bases not matched to a gene: 6. The germline V gene encodes CDR1 SGHNT and CDR2 YYREEE (reference sequence). The DNA of the CDR3 is TGTGCCAGCAGCTGGGGAGGGACTAGATACGAGCAGTACTTC. It specifies CASSWGGTRYEQYF.